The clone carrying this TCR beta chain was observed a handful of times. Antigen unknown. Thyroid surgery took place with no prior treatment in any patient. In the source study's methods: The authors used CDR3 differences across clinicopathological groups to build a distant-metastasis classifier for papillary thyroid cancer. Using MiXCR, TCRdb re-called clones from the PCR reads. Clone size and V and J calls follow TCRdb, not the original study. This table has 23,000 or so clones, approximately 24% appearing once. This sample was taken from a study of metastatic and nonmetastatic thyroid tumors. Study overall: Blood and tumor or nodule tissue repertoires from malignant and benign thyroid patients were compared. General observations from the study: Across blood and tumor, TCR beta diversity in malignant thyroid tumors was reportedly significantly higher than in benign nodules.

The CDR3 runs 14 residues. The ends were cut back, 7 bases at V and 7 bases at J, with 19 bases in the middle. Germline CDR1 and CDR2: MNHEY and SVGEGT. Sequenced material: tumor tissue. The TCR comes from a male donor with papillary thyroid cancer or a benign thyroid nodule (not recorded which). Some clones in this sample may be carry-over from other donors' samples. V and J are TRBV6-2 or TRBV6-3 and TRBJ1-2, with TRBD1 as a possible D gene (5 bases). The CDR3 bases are TGTGCCAGCACCCTACCACAGGCGGCTTCTGGCTACACCTTC. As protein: CASTLPQAASGYTF.